This note documents a single T cell receptor (beta chain) sequence. Its antigen remains unidentified. Regarding the study as a whole: The larger-cohort validation was restricted to a single TCR beta V-J rearrangement rather than whole repertoires. Greatest tumor Treg TCR overlap was with tumor naive CD4+ cells. The TCR gene usage of tumor memory CD4+ T cells clustered together with blood and lymph node memory CD4+ cells and with lymph node naive CD4+ cells.

MiXCR was run by TCRdb on the 5' RACE reads, yielding one entry per CDR3 protein. The sample lists fewer than 65,000 distinct CDR3 sequences; around 30% were seen once. Sequenced input: tumor-infiltrating naive CD4+ T cells sorted from the breast tumor. Subset noted: naive CD4+ T cells, CD4+CD45RA+CD25-. This TCR came from a female donor with breast cancer.

CDR3 coding DNA: TGTGCCAGCAGCTTAAACGCCAACACCGGGGAGCTGTTTTTT. It encodes CASSLNANTGELFF. This rearrangement joins TRBV7-2 to TRBJ2-2; unclear D gene. Germline CDR1 and CDR2: SGHTA and FQGNSA. Trimming took 2 bases from V and 2 from J, leaving 6 bases between them. The CDR3 extends over 14 amino acids.